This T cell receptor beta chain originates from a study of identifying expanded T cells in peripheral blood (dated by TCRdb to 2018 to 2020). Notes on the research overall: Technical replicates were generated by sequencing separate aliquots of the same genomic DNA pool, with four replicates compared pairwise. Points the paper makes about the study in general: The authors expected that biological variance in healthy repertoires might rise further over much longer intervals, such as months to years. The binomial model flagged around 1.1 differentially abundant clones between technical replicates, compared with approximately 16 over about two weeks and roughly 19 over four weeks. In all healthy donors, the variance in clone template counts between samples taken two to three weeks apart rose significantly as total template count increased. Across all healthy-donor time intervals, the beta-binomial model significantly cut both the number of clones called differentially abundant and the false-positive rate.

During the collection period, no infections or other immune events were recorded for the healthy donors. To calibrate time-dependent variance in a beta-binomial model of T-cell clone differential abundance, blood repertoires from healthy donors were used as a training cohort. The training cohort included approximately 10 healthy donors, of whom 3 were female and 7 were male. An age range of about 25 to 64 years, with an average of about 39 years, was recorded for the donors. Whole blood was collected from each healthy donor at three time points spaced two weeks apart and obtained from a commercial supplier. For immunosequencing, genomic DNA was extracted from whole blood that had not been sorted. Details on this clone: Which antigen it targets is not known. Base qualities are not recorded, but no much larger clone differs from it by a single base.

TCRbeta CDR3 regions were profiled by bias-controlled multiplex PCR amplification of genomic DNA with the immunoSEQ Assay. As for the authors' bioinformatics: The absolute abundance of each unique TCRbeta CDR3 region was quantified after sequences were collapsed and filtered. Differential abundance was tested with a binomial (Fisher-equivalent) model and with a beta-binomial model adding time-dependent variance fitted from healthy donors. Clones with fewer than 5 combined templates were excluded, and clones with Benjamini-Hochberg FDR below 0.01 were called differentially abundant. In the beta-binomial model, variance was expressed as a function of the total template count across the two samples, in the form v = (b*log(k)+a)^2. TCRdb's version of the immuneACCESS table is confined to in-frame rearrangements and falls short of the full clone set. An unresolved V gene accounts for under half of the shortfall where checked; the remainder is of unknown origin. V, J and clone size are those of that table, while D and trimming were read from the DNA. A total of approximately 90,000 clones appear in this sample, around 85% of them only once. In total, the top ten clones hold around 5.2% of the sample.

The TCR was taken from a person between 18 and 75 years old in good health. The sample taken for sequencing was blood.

The DNA is as follows: TGTGCCAGCAGCTTCGGGACAGGTGGCAATCAGCCCCAGCATTTT. Its amino acids are CASSFGTGGNQPQHF. The rearranged chain carries TRBV7-2 and TRBJ1-5; the junction holds 8 bases that match TRBD1. Looking up the germline V gene yields CDR1 SGHTA and CDR2 FQGNSA. Ends trimmed: V by 3 bases, J by 2 bases; bases unmatched to a gene: 3. The CDR3 has 15 amino acids, counting the end cysteine and phenylalanine. The CDR3 DNA has 45 bases and is translated from base 1.